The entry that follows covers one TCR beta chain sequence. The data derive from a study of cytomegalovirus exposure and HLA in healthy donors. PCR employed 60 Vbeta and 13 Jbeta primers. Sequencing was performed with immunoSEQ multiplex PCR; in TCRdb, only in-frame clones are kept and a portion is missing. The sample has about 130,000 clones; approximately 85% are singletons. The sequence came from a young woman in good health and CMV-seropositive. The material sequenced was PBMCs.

CDR3 protein: CASGFAGTSDPGPYNEQFF. CDR3 coding DNA: TGTGCTAGTGGTTTTGCCGGGACTAGCGATCCAGGGCCCTACAATGAGCAGTTCTTC. The chain couples TRBV12-5 to TRBJ2-1, with 10 bases aligning to TRBD2. V shed 3 bases, J shed 2 bases, and the junction held 13 bases outside the gene matches. The CDR3 extends over 19 amino acids. Germline V gene sequence: CDR1 LGHNT, CDR2 FRNRAP.